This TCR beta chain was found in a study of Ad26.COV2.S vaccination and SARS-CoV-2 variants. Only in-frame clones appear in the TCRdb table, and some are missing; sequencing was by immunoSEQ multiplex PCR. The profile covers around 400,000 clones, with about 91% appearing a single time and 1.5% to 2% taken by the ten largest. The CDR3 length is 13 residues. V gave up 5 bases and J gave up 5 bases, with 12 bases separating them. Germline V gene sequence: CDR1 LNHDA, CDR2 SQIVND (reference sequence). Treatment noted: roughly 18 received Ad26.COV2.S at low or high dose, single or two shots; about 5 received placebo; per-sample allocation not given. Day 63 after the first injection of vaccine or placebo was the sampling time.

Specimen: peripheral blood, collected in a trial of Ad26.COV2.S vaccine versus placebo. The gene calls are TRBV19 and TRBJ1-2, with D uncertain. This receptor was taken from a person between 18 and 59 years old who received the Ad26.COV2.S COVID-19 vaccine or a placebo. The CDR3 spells CASSQSGVYGYTF. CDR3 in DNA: TGTGCCAGTAGTCAATCAGGAGTTTATGGCTACACCTTC.